The rows below give T cell receptor beta chains drawn from one sample of a study of blood T cells in healthy people across ages. TCRdb called the 5' RACE reads again in MiXCR, with one record for every CDR3 protein. The profile covers hundreds of thousands of distinct CDR3 sequences, with approximately 31% appearing a single time and approximately 15% taken by the ten largest. Source material: blood. The receptors were sampled from a woman older than 75 in good health. The CDR3 runs from the conserved cysteine through the conserved F or W. D genes are given only for firm matches. Expanded clones get a size class; other rows say once, few or many, or leave the size out.

>NA|NA|TRBJ2-2|TRBV7-2
TGTGCCAGCAGCCTAGGGGGGGCGAGGGTCGGAGGGGAGCTGTTTTTT
CASSLGGARVGGELFF
>NA|many|TRBJ2-1|TRBV20-1
TGCAGTGCTAGAGATTCAAGCGGCCTCAGCTCCTACAATGAGCAGTTCTTC
CSARDSSGLSSYNEQFF
>NA|many|TRBJ2-1|TRBV25-1
TGTGCCAGCAGTTACAGGCGTAGCTCCTACAATGAGCAGTTCTTC
CASSYRRSSYNEQFF
>NA|NA|TRBJ1-1|TRBV6-2/TRBV6-3
TGTGCCAGCGCCCTCCCGGGCTTTCGTGCTGAAGCTTTCTTT
CASALPGFRAEAFF
>NA|many|TRBJ1-2|TRBV9
TGTGCCAGCAGCGTATCGGAGGTCTATGGCTACACCTTC
CASSVSEVYGYTF
>TRBD1|many|TRBJ2-7|TRBV7-9
TGTGCCAGCGGGACAGGGGACTACGAGCAGTACTTC
CASGTGDYEQYF
>NA|many|TRBJ1-2|TRBV4-3
TGCGCCAGCAGCCAAGGCCATGGTCAGGGATATGGCTACACCTTC
CASSQGHGQGYGYTF
>TRBD1|NA|TRBJ1-4|TRBV20-1
TGCAGTGCTACCCACAGGGGGCTTAATGAAAAACTGTTTTTT
CSATHRGLNEKLFF
>TRBD1|many|TRBJ2-3|TRBV19
TGTGCCAGTAGCAGGACAGGGGGAGCAGATACGCAGTATTTT
CASSRTGGADTQYF
>TRBD1|many|TRBJ2-3|TRBV27
TGTGCCAGCAGTTTTCGAGGGTCAGGGGGCTTGTATTTT
CASSFRGSGGLYF
>TRBD2|many|TRBJ2-3|TRBV6-2/TRBV6-3
TGTGCCAGCAGGCCTAGCGGGGGGATCACAGATACGCAGTATTTT
CASRPSGGITDTQYF
>NA|NA|TRBJ1-2|TRBV7-2
TGTGCCAGCAGCTTAGGCCGGGACGTAGAGAGCTACACCTTC
CASSLGRDVESYTF
>NA|NA|TRBJ2-7|TRBV30
TGTGCCTGGAGTGATGAGGCAACCTACGAGCAGTACTTC
CAWSDEATYEQYF
>TRBD2|many|TRBJ2-1|TRBV2
TGTGCCAGCAGTGAAGCTAGCGGGGGGGATTACAATGAGCAGTTCTTC
CASSEASGGDYNEQFF
>TRBD1|many|TRBJ2-3|TRBV7-2
TGTGCCAGCAGCTTAGCGTACAGGGGGCTCGGTTTAGATACGCAGTATTTT
CASSLAYRGLGLDTQYF
>NA|NA|TRBJ2-2|TRBV24-1
TGTGCCACCAGTGATAGCCGGGCCATCACCGGGGAGCTGTTTTTT
CATSDSRAITGELFF
>TRBD2|many|TRBJ2-5|TRBV28
TGTGCCAGCAATTGGGGGGGGGACCAAGAGACCCAGTACTTC
CASNWGGDQETQYF
>TRBD1|few|TRBJ2-4|TRBV28
TGTGCCAGCAGACCACAACAGGGGGCTACCAAAAACATTCAGTACTTC
CASRPQQGATKNIQYF
>NA|NA|TRBJ2-1|TRBV20-1
TGCAGTGCTAGGAGGGAGAACTCCTACAATGAGCAGTTCTTC
CSARRENSYNEQFF
>TRBD2|NA|TRBJ2-7|TRBV7-8
TGTGCCGGCAGCTTAGGCGTAGGCCTAGCGGCCTCCTCCTACAATGAGCAGTACTTC
CAGSLGVGLAASSYNEQYF
>NA|few|TRBJ2-2|TRBV7-9
TGTGCCAGCAGCTTAGCCGTCACCGGGGAGCTGTTTTTT
CASSLAVTGELFF
>NA|many|TRBJ1-5|TRBV7-6
TGTGCCAGCAGCCCAGCGCAGGCTCGAACTCAGCCCCAGCATTTT
CASSPAQARTQPQHF
>TRBD1|many|TRBJ2-4|TRBV5-1
TGCGCCAGCAGCCCTACGACAGGGGACATTCAGTACTTC
CASSPTTGDIQYF